Following are 21 T cell receptor beta chains from one sample sequenced in a study of shared clonotypes between healthy human individuals. Measured with immunoSEQ multiplex PCR; TCRdb has only the in-frame clones, and not every one. The table shows under 1,100,000 clones, with 75% occurring only once. The source material was memory CD4+ T cells sorted from blood. Documented subset: CD45RA-negative fraction. These receptors were taken from a young man in good health.

The V gene is TRBV2, the J gene TRBJ1-5; maybe TRBD1 (6 bases). The ends were cut back, 6 bases at V and 6 bases at J, with 21 bases in the middle. Per germline, CDR1 SNHLY and CDR2 FYNNEI. CDR3 length equals 16 residues. Here the CDR3 reads CASRPTRGRGSQPQHF. The DNA of the CDR3 is TGTGCCAGCAGGCCCACCCGGGGCAGGGGTAGTCAGCCCCAGCATTTT. The entire variable domain, with the rest obtained from reference TRBV2 and TRBJ1-5, is as follows: EPEVTQTPSHQVTQMGQEVILRCVPISNHLYFYWYRQILGQKVEFLVSFYNNEISEKSEIFDDQFSVERPDGSNFTLKIRSTKLEDSAMYFCASRPTRGRGSQPQHFGDGTRLSIL.

The chain couples TRBV5-1 to TRBJ1-1; D remains unclear. In germline, CDR1 is SGHRS, CDR2 YFSETQ. V lost 6 bases to trimming and J lost 3 bases, with 15 bases between them. The CDR3 is 14 amino acids. The CDR3 DNA reads as TGCGCCAGCACCCCGGGCCTGCAGGACACTGAAGCTTTCTTT. It is translated as CASTPGLQDTEAFF.

Remarks on this clone: This may come from a read error, since a much larger clone is one base off. Different DNA sequences within this sample yield the same CDR3. The chain employs TRBV11-3 and TRBJ2-2; no firm D call. Trimming shortened V by 5 bases and J by 3 bases, and 4 bases separated the two germline ends. The CDR3 spans 12 residues. Germline CDR1 and CDR2: SGHNT and YENEEA. The chain's CDR3 is CASSPYTGELFF. The CDR3 DNA is TGTGCCAGCAGCCCGTACACCGGGGAGCTGTTTTTT.

On this clone: At one of its ends the junction is not consistent with the germline gene, which may arise from a read error. V usage is TRBV2 and J usage is TRBJ2-3, with TRBD2 matching over 8 bases. The CDR3 runs to 13 residues. Germline V lookup: CDR1 SNHLY, CDR2 FYNNEI. The CDR3: CASAGGATHTQYF. The CDR3 nucleotides are TGTGCTTCGGCGGGGGGCGCCACACATACGCAGTATTTT.

This chain's CDR3 is CASSDLAQGVNYNSPLHF. In DNA, the CDR3 is TGTGCCAGCAGTGACCTTGCCCAGGGGGTTAACTATAATTCACCCCTCCACTTT. The chain combines TRBV6-1 with TRBJ1-6; TRBD1 matches at 7 bases. J was trimmed by 3 bases and V by 3 bases; bases with no gene match: 11. The CDR3 runs to 18 residues. Germline values: CDR1 MNHNS, CDR2 SASEGT.

Only a few counts were recorded for this clone. The CDR3 coding sequence is TGTGCCTGGAGTTCTATACGAGGGGAGCTGTTTTTT. It translates to CAWSSIRGELFF. The V and J genes are TRBV30 and TRBJ2-2; D uncertain. Trimming cost V 2 bases and J 8 bases, with 9 bases left between them. CDR3 length equals 12 residues. Germline V CDR1 and CDR2: GTSNPN, SVGIG (reference sequence).

The chain carries TRBV27 and TRBJ2-1, with D perhaps matching TRBD1 (6 bases). Trimming cost V 7 bases and J 5 bases, with 18 bases left between them. Germline loops: CDR1 MNHEY, CDR2 SMNVEV (reference sequence). The CDR3 has 15 amino acids. The DNA of the CDR3 is TGTGCCAGCACTCCTACAGGGCTAGGGGACAATGAGCAGTTCTTC. Translating gives CASTPTGLGDNEQFF.

The chain uses TRBV5-8 and TRBJ2-2; D might be TRBD2 (5 bases). V lost 0 bases, J lost 4 bases, and 13 bases lay in between. Germline CDR1 and CDR2: SGHTS and YDEGEE. This CDR3 has 16 amino acids. This CDR3 is CASSLGQRSSTGELFF. CDR3 DNA sequence: TGTGCCAGCAGCTTGGGTCAGCGGTCTAGCACCGGGGAGCTGTTTTTT.

In the case of this clone: Other DNA sequences in the same sample also yield this CDR3. The chain links TRBV2 to TRBJ2-2; D uncertain. Trimming stripped 6 bases from V and 4 bases from J, with 3 bases between. The CDR3 spans 11 residues. Germline CDR1 and CDR2: SNHLY and FYNNEI. CDR3 protein: CASSVTGELFF. In DNA, the CDR3 is TGTGCCAGCAGCGTCACCGGGGAGCTGTTTTTT.

The gene calls are TRBV18 and TRBJ1-3; D is perhaps TRBD1 (5 bases). Trimming stripped 2 bases from V and 4 bases from J, with 18 bases between. The CDR3 covers 17 residues. CDR1 KGHSH and CDR2 LQKENI come from the germline V gene. CDR3 loop: CASSPVSGQAAGNTIYF. The CDR3 DNA reads as TGTGCCAGCTCACCAGTTTCGGGGCAAGCGGCGGGAAACACCATATATTTT.

This clone is a singleton in its sample. The rearrangement uses TRBV13 and TRBJ1-1; D gene uncertain. This CDR3 region has 14 residues. Germline values: CDR1 PRHDT, CDR2 FYEKMQ (reference sequence). Trimming cost V 5 bases and J 4 bases, with 14 bases left between them. The CDR3 loop is CASSLPGSGTEAFF. DNA of the CDR3: TGTGCCAGCAGCCTACCGGGATCGGGCACTGAAGCTTTCTTT. The full variable domain, completed using reference TRBV13 and TRBJ1-1, is AAGVIQSPRHLIKEKRETATLKCYPIPRHDTVYWYQQGPGQDPQFLISFYEKMQSDKGSIPDRFSAQQFSDYHSELNMSSLELGDSALYFCASSLPGSGTEAFFGQGTRLTVV.

This clone came up a few times. J is TRBJ1-4 and V is TRBV5-6; TRBD1 agrees at 7 bases. Germline CDR1 reads SGHDT; CDR2 reads YYEEEE. The ends lost 3 bases at V and 6 bases at J; junction bases unmatched: 8. This CDR3 comprises 15 residues. CDR3 bases: TGTGCCAGCAGCTCGGACACAGGGGAGGATGAAAAACTGTTTTTT. It codes for CASSSDTGEDEKLFF.

The chain uses TRBV6-5 and TRBJ1-3; no clear D gene. This CDR3 has 15 residues. Germline lookup yields CDR1 MNHEY and CDR2 SVGAGI. Trimming stripped 2 bases from V and 2 bases from J, with 10 bases between. The CDR3 sequence is CASSYDRVPGNTIYF. For the CDR3, the DNA is TGTGCCAGCAGTTACGATCGGGTCCCTGGAAACACCATATATTTT.

The chain is built from TRBV4-3 and TRBJ2-7; 7 positions agree with TRBD1. The CDR3 is 14 residues long. V shed 0 bases and J 4 bases; nucleotides not matched to a gene: 3. Germline assignment: CDR1 LGHNA and CDR2 YSLEER. In DNA form, the CDR3 reads TGCGCCAGCAGCCAAGAACAGGGGCCTTACGAGCAGTACTTC. Translation gives CASSQEQGPYEQYF.

This sequence joins TRBV7-2 and TRBJ2-2, with TRBD2 matching 7 bases. CDR3 length: 16 amino acids. Trimming removed 4 bases from V and 4 bases from J; junction bases left unmatched: 9. The germline CDR1 and CDR2 sequences are SGHTA and FQGNSA. This CDR3 reads CASSSNLGLTTGELFF. In nucleotides, the CDR3 is TGTGCCAGCAGCTCGAATTTGGGACTAACCACCGGGGAGCTGTTTTTT.

This clone was recorded only once. This chain joins TRBV27 and TRBJ2-7, with D perhaps matching TRBD1 (6 bases). V gave up 2 bases and J gave up 1 base, with 12 bases separating them. Germline V lookup: CDR1 MNHEY, CDR2 SMNVEV (reference sequence). The CDR3 runs 15 residues. CDR3 nucleotide sequence: TGTGCCAGCAGTTTAAAGGGTCAGGGGTCCTACGAGCAGTACTTC. Translating it yields CASSLKGQGSYEQYF.

This chain uses TRBV6-5 with TRBJ1-2; 12 bases line up with TRBD1. This CDR3 is 12 amino acids long. V dropped 6 bases and J dropped 8; count of bases not matched to a gene: 1. From germline, CDR1 is MNHEY and CDR2 SVGAGI. The CDR3 loop reads CASRGTGGGYTF. CDR3 DNA sequence: TGTGCCAGCAGAGGGACAGGGGGCGGCTACACCTTC.

The chain uses TRBV7-9 and TRBJ1-3, with D tentatively TRBD1 (5 bases). The CDR3 length is 17 residues. The V end lost 1 base, the J end lost 1 base, and 14 bases lay between the germline ends. Germline V gene data show CDR1 as SEHNR and CDR2 as FQNEAQ (reference sequence). The CDR3 loop reads CASSLDPFRGSGNTIYF. CDR3 coding DNA: TGTGCCAGCAGCTTAGATCCCTTTAGGGGATCTGGAAACACCATATATTTT.

The V call is TRBV2, the J call TRBJ1-2; D might be TRBD1 (6 bases). The V gene's germline CDR1 is SNHLY and CDR2 FYNNEI. CDR3 size: 13 residues. Trimming took off 6 bases at V and 8 bases at J, with 16 bases between the two ends. This CDR3 is CASSNRDKDGYTF. The CDR3, as DNA: TGTGCCAGCAGCAACCGGGACAAGGACGGCTACACCTTC.

V and J are TRBV5-1 and TRBJ2-5; TRBD2 is a possible D gene (5 bases). CDR1 is SGHRS, CDR2 YFSETQ, per germline. Trimming removed 1 base at V and 0 bases at J, with 10 bases between. This CDR3 has 15 residues. CDR3 region: CASSLLQTNQETQYF. CDR3 sequence (DNA): TGCGCCAGCAGCTTGCTTCAGACTAACCAAGAGACCCAGTACTTC.

This chain joins TRBV7-2 and TRBJ2-7, with TRBD1 matching 9 bases. This CDR3 is 15 amino acids long. Germline CDR1 reads SGHTA; CDR2 reads FQGNSA. V was pared by 5 bases and J by 6 bases, with 11 bases of the junction left unmatched. CDR3 coding DNA: TGTGCCAGCAGCCCCTCAGCCGGACAGGGGCTCGAGCAGTACTTC. It codes for CASSPSAGQGLEQYF. Variable domain in full (rest from reference TRBV7-2 and TRBJ2-7): GAGVSQSPSNKVTEKGKDVELRCDPISGHTALYWYRQSLGQGLEFLIYFQGNSAPDKSGLPSDRFSAERTGGSVSTLTIQRTQQEDSAVYLCASSPSAGQGLEQYFGPGTRLTVT.